This T cell receptor (beta chain) comes out of a study of blood T cell repertoires in COVID-19 (dated by TCRdb to about 2020). Regarding the research as a whole: Samples covering the acute and convalescent phases of COVID-19 were provided by collaborators in the United States, Italy and Spain. The prospective study material was composed of cDNA or gDNA derived from T cells, B-cell-depleted T cells, or PBMCs. The dataset comprised deeply sampled blood TCRbeta repertoires from subjects exposed to, actively infected with, or recovered from COVID-19. A freely available public database, intended as a resource for researchers studying the immune response to SARS-CoV-2, is where the repertoires were released. Samples came from the ongoing ImmuneRACE study (first 160 participants) plus 1,254 subjects from 6 global collaborators. The sample metadata nearly always contained a de-identified subject ID, COVID-19 status, age in years and sex. Where available, HLA class I and class II types were taken from metadata supplied by the sample provider and were not determined by assay-based typing.

The CDR3, cysteine through phenylalanine, is 16 amino acids long. CDR3 DNA only is kept here, 48 bases in frame from base 1. According to the germline V gene, CDR1 reads SGHVS and CDR2 reads FQNEAQ. Trimming removed 1 base from V and 0 bases from J; the gene matches leave 6 bases unexplained. What the work shows at the level of the full study, not this receptor alone: The quantity of clinical and demographic metadata differed by source and by participant and was supplied without curation.

The immunoSEQ Assay, a bias-controlled multiplex PCR, was used to amplify TCRbeta CDR3 regions from genomic DNA. As for the original processing: Within the assay, amplification of reference gene primers was used to estimate how many nucleated cells each sample contained. Sequence reads were collapsed and filtered to measure the absolute abundance of every unique TCRbeta CDR3 rearrangement. For each sample, productive Simpson clonality was calculated as the square root of Simpson's diversity index across productive rearrangements. TCRdb holds this immuneACCESS table with in-frame rearrangements only. Some clones are missing; in checked studies, unresolved V genes explain under half, and the rest has no known cause. The V and J calls and clone size come from that table; D and trimming were worked out from the DNA. This sample has around 130,000 clones in its table, and about 86% of those were observed once. 2% to 3% of the sample comes from the top ten.

Participants in the prospective study were aged about 18 to 95 years, lived in approximately 26 United States geographic areas, and enrolled through a virtual design. In the prospective study, participants were assigned to cohorts based on the clinical history participants reported in a screening survey and a study questionnaire. Each participant in the prospective study had whole blood, serum and a nasopharyngeal or oropharyngeal swab collected by mobile phlebotomists. Prospective study participants could optionally give additional blood draws and questionnaires over an approximately two-month period. Prospective study blood samples were shipped either frozen or at room temperature before DNA extraction. A remark on this clone: Its antigen is currently not known. No much larger clone is present one base from it, and per-base qualities are unavailable.

The sequence was obtained from a man in his forties with acute COVID-19. Recombination connected TRBV7-8 to TRBJ2-7, and TRBD1 aligns with 7 junction nucleotides. What was sequenced was PBMCs or T cells enriched from blood (not recorded which). The CDR3 region reads CASSLEGARPSYEQYF. The DNA reads TGTGCCAGCAGCTTAGAGGGGGCGAGACCCTCCTACGAGCAGTACTTC.